These T cell receptor beta chains were read from a single sample in a study of OX40 agonist ivuxolimab in advanced cancers. Clones were read by immunoSEQ multiplex PCR, and TCRdb kept only the in-frame ones, dropping some. The sample includes 75,000 to 90,000 clones, approximately 90% of them seen just once. Specimen: CD4+ or CD8+ T cells sorted from blood, collected in a trial of the OX40 agonist ivuxolimab. All receptors come from an adult with an advanced solid tumor such as melanoma, head and neck, liver or kidney cancer. Both conserved end residues are part of each CDR3. D genes are given only for firm matches. Size tells how often a clone was seen (once, few, many) or the class of an expanded clone, and some rows leave it out.

j_gene: TRBJ2-5
d_gene: TRBD1
abundance: .
v_gene: TRBV7-2
len: 13
CDR3nt: TGTGCCAGCAGCTCGGACAGGCAAGAGACCCAGTACTTC
CDR3aa: CASSSDRQETQYF

j_gene: TRBJ2-7
d_gene: .
abundance: few
v_gene: TRBV27
len: 12
CDR3nt: TGTGCCAGCGGGGTGCTTAGGGGAGAGCAGTACTTC
CDR3aa: CASGVLRGEQYF

j_gene: TRBJ2-7
d_gene: .
abundance: .
v_gene: TRBV4-1
len: 15
CDR3nt: TGCGCCAGCAGCCCCCCAACCGGTGAAAGGATCGAGCAGTACTTC
CDR3aa: CASSPPTGERIEQYF

j_gene: TRBJ2-1
d_gene: .
abundance: once
v_gene: TRBV10-3
len: 13
CDR3nt: TGTGCCATCAGCTCCGGGCTCCACAATGAGCAGTTCTTC
CDR3aa: CAISSGLHNEQFF

j_gene: TRBJ2-7
d_gene: TRBD2
abundance: .
v_gene: TRBV5-4
len: 15
CDR3nt: TGTGCCAGCAGCATCCCGGGACTAGCGGTCTACGAGCAGTACTTC
CDR3aa: CASSIPGLAVYEQYF

j_gene: TRBJ1-1
d_gene: .
abundance: .
v_gene: TRBV14
len: 15
CDR3nt: TGTGCCAGCAGCCCCGTTTGGAGGGGCCGGACTGAAGCTTTCTTT
CDR3aa: CASSPVWRGRTEAFF

j_gene: TRBJ1-3
d_gene: TRBD1
abundance: .
v_gene: TRBV19
len: 12
CDR3nt: TGTGCCAGTACCTACAGGGGAGACACCATATATTTT
CDR3aa: CASTYRGDTIYF

j_gene: TRBJ1-1
d_gene: .
abundance: .
v_gene: TRBV7-9
len: 16
CDR3nt: TGTGCCAGCAGCCTGATAAGTGGCGGGAAGGACACTGAAGCTTTCTTT
CDR3aa: CASSLISGGKDTEAFF

j_gene: TRBJ1-1
d_gene: TRBD1
abundance: .
v_gene: TRBV7-3
len: 13
CDR3nt: TGTGCCAGCAGCTTCGGACAGGGGTCTGAAGCTTTCTTT
CDR3aa: CASSFGQGSEAFF

j_gene: TRBJ1-4
d_gene: .
abundance: .
v_gene: TRBV2
len: 15
CDR3nt: TGTGCCAGCAGCGCCTCGGGGATGGTTGCTGAAAAACTGTTTTTT
CDR3aa: CASSASGMVAEKLFF

j_gene: TRBJ2-3
d_gene: .
abundance: .
v_gene: TRBV7-9
len: 14
CDR3nt: TGTGCCAGCAGCCCAAGGACAGACACAGATACGCAGTATTTT
CDR3aa: CASSPRTDTDTQYF

j_gene: TRBJ1-5
d_gene: .
abundance: .
v_gene: TRBV5-4
len: 14
CDR3nt: TGTGCCAGCAGCTCGATAGATAGCAATCAGCCCCAGCATTTT
CDR3aa: CASSSIDSNQPQHF

j_gene: TRBJ2-3
d_gene: TRBD2
abundance: .
v_gene: TRBV10-1
len: 15
CDR3nt: TGCGCCAGCAGTGATGGGGGGGTCCGCACAGATACGCAGTATTTT
CDR3aa: CASSDGGVRTDTQYF

j_gene: TRBJ1-1
d_gene: .
abundance: .
v_gene: TRBV11-2
len: 13
CDR3nt: TGTGCCAGCAGTTACGGACGGAACACTGAAGCTTTCTTT
CDR3aa: CASSYGRNTEAFF

j_gene: TRBJ1-1
d_gene: .
abundance: .
v_gene: TRBV19
len: 15
CDR3nt: TGTGCCAGTAGTAGGTACCAGGGGATGAACACTGAAGCTTTCTTT
CDR3aa: CASSRYQGMNTEAFF

j_gene: TRBJ2-3
d_gene: TRBD1
abundance: .
v_gene: TRBV5-8
len: 15
CDR3nt: TGTGCCAGCAGCTTGGGACAGGGGGGCACAGATACGCAGTATTTT
CDR3aa: CASSLGQGGTDTQYF

j_gene: TRBJ2-1
d_gene: .
abundance: .
v_gene: TRBV6-1
len: 14
CDR3nt: TGTGCCAGCAGCCGAGAAGGCTCCTACAATGAGCAGTTCTTC
CDR3aa: CASSREGSYNEQFF

j_gene: TRBJ2-3
d_gene: .
abundance: .
v_gene: TRBV7-8
len: 16
CDR3nt: TGTGCCAGCAGCTCCGCACGGAAAACTAGCACAGATACGCAGTATTTT
CDR3aa: CASSSARKTSTDTQYF

j_gene: TRBJ2-6
d_gene: TRBD1
abundance: .
v_gene: TRBV14
len: 18
CDR3nt: TGTGCCAGCAGCCAAATCCGGGACAGGTCCTCTGGGGCCAACGTCCTGACTTTC
CDR3aa: CASSQIRDRSSGANVLTF

j_gene: TRBJ1-6
d_gene: .
abundance: .
v_gene: TRBV18
len: 14
CDR3nt: TGTGCCAGCTCACCCGACAGGAAGAATTCACCCCTCCACTTT
CDR3aa: CASSPDRKNSPLHF

j_gene: TRBJ2-3
d_gene: TRBD1
abundance: .
v_gene: TRBV18
len: 16
CDR3nt: TGTGCCAGCTCAGCGACAGGGGGGTTTGGCACAGATACGCAGTATTTT
CDR3aa: CASSATGGFGTDTQYF

j_gene: TRBJ1-1
d_gene: TRBD1
abundance: .
v_gene: TRBV7-8
len: 14
CDR3nt: TGTGCCAGCAGCTCCCCTGACAGGGGAACTGAAGCTTTCTTT
CDR3aa: CASSSPDRGTEAFF

j_gene: TRBJ2-1
d_gene: .
abundance: .
v_gene: TRBV18
len: 14
CDR3nt: TGTGCCAGCTCATCCGGGACCAATATGAATGAGCAGTTCTTC
CDR3aa: CASSSGTNMNEQFF

j_gene: TRBJ1-6
d_gene: .
abundance: few
v_gene: TRBV7-9
len: 14
CDR3nt: TGTGCCAGCAGCTTAGCGACAGCTAATTCACCCCTCCACTTT
CDR3aa: CASSLATANSPLHF

j_gene: TRBJ1-1
d_gene: .
abundance: .
v_gene: TRBV7-9
len: 14
CDR3nt: TGTGCCAGCCTTAGACAGAGTTTAGGCACTGAAGCTTTCTTT
CDR3aa: CASLRQSLGTEAFF

j_gene: TRBJ1-3
d_gene: .
abundance: .
v_gene: TRBV15
len: 19
CDR3nt: TGTGCCACCAGCAGAGATAATTCGGCCCCCTGGAATACTGGAAACACCATATATTTT
CDR3aa: CATSRDNSAPWNTGNTIYF

j_gene: TRBJ2-2
d_gene: TRBD1
abundance: .
v_gene: TRBV6-5
len: 15
CDR3nt: TGTGCCAGCGGCTTGACCGACAGGGGGAACGGGGAGCTGTTTTTT
CDR3aa: CASGLTDRGNGELFF

j_gene: TRBJ2-5
d_gene: .
abundance: .
v_gene: TRBV7-2
len: 15
CDR3nt: TGTGCCAGCAGCTTAGGGGCAGTGGGACAAGAGACCCAGTACTTC
CDR3aa: CASSLGAVGQETQYF

j_gene: TRBJ1-1
d_gene: .
abundance: .
v_gene: TRBV15
len: 14
CDR3nt: TGTGCCACCAGCTATCAGGGAACGAACACTGAAGCTTTCTTT
CDR3aa: CATSYQGTNTEAFF

j_gene: TRBJ2-1
d_gene: TRBD2
abundance: many
v_gene: TRBV4-2
len: 18
CDR3nt: TGTGCCAGCAGCCAAGAATCAGCGACTAGCGGGGGGGACAACCCCCAGTTCTTC
CDR3aa: CASSQESATSGGDNPQFF

j_gene: TRBJ2-2
d_gene: .
abundance: .
v_gene: TRBV5-1
len: 15
CDR3nt: TGCGCCAGCAGCGCCCGGGACTCTATCACCGGGGAGCTGTTTTTT
CDR3aa: CASSARDSITGELFF

j_gene: TRBJ2-7
d_gene: .
abundance: .
v_gene: TRBV6-1
len: 14
CDR3nt: TGTGCCAGCAGTGATGCAGGGCGCCCCTACGAGCAGTACTTC
CDR3aa: CASSDAGRPYEQYF

j_gene: TRBJ2-5
d_gene: .
abundance: .
v_gene: TRBV18
len: 15
CDR3nt: TGTGCCAGCTCACCGGACACCCGGTACCAAGAGACCCAGTACTTC
CDR3aa: CASSPDTRYQETQYF

j_gene: TRBJ2-7
d_gene: .
abundance: .
v_gene: TRBV6-6
len: 12
CDR3nt: TGTGCCAGCAGTTACGGAGGGGGCGAGCAGTACTTC
CDR3aa: CASSYGGGEQYF

j_gene: TRBJ2-7
d_gene: .
abundance: .
v_gene: TRBV29-1
len: 12
CDR3nt: TGCAGCGTTGAAGAGGGGGTCTACGAGCAGTACTTC
CDR3aa: CSVEEGVYEQYF

j_gene: TRBJ1-2
d_gene: TRBD1
abundance: .
v_gene: TRBV7-3
len: 17
CDR3nt: TGTGCCAGCAGCTTAACCCAGGGACAGGGGCTTAGCTATGGCTACACCTTC
CDR3aa: CASSLTQGQGLSYGYTF

j_gene: TRBJ2-5
d_gene: TRBD1
abundance: .
v_gene: TRBV29-1
len: 13
CDR3nt: TGCAGCACCACTGACAGGGTTCAAGAGACCCAGTACTTC
CDR3aa: CSTTDRVQETQYF

j_gene: TRBJ2-1
d_gene: TRBD1
abundance: .
v_gene: TRBV6-6
len: 13
CDR3nt: TGTGCCAGCCAGGGACAGTCCTACAATGAGCAGTTCTTC
CDR3aa: CASQGQSYNEQFF

j_gene: TRBJ1-2
d_gene: .
abundance: .
v_gene: TRBV30
len: 15
CDR3nt: TGTGCCTGGATAAGTTTTCGGAGCGCACGCTATGGCTACACCTTC
CDR3aa: CAWISFRSARYGYTF

j_gene: TRBJ2-2
d_gene: .
abundance: .
v_gene: TRBV5-1
len: 14
CDR3nt: TGCGCCAGCAGCCCTGGCGGGTCCCCCGGGGAGCTGTTTTTT
CDR3aa: CASSPGGSPGELFF

j_gene: TRBJ1-3
d_gene: TRBD1
abundance: .
v_gene: TRBV4-1
len: 18
CDR3nt: TGCGCCAGCAGCCAAGTTGAGGACAGGCCCGCTGCTGGAAACACCATATATTTT
CDR3aa: CASSQVEDRPAAGNTIYF

j_gene: TRBJ2-1
d_gene: .
abundance: .
v_gene: TRBV7-2
len: 13
CDR3nt: TGTGCCAGCAGCTCCTCGATTAGGGATGGGCAGTTCTTC
CDR3aa: CASSSSIRDGQFF

j_gene: TRBJ1-3
d_gene: .
abundance: once
v_gene: TRBV6-5
len: 14
CDR3nt: TGTGCCAGCAGCGACCTTGGCTCTGGAAACACCATATATTTT
CDR3aa: CASSDLGSGNTIYF

j_gene: TRBJ2-2
d_gene: .
abundance: few
v_gene: TRBV11-2
len: 13
CDR3nt: TGTGCCAGCAGCTTTGGGAACACCGGGGAGCTGTTTTTT
CDR3aa: CASSFGNTGELFF

j_gene: TRBJ2-2
d_gene: .
abundance: .
v_gene: TRBV5-1
len: 14
CDR3nt: TGCGCCAGCAGCTTCACAGCGAACACCGGGGAGCTGTTTTTT
CDR3aa: CASSFTANTGELFF

j_gene: TRBJ1-4
d_gene: TRBD1
abundance: .
v_gene: TRBV30
len: 16
CDR3nt: TGTGCCTGGGCGGGACAGCCTCCCCCCGCTAATGAAAAACTGTTTTTT
CDR3aa: CAWAGQPPPANEKLFF

j_gene: TRBJ2-1
d_gene: TRBD2
abundance: once
v_gene: TRBV4-1
len: 15
CDR3nt: TGCGCCAGCAGCCCAGGGACTAGCTACATCGATGAGCAGTTCTTC
CDR3aa: CASSPGTSYIDEQFF

j_gene: TRBJ2-7
d_gene: .
abundance: .
v_gene: TRBV2
len: 18
CDR3nt: TGTGCCAGCAGTGAAGCGCCTAAGGGGGTGGGGGACCAGTACGAGCAGTACTTC
CDR3aa: CASSEAPKGVGDQYEQYF

j_gene: TRBJ1-1
d_gene: .
abundance: .
v_gene: TRBV4-2
len: 16
CDR3nt: TGTGCCAGCAGCCAAGCGCCAGGGACCATGAACACTGAAGCTTTCTTT
CDR3aa: CASSQAPGTMNTEAFF